The T cell receptor beta chain described here comes from a study of blood T cell repertoires in COVID-19. Overall study: The study drew acute and convalescent COVID-19 samples from the United States, Italy and Spain. Sample material is recorded as cDNA or gDNA derived from T cells, B-cell-depleted T cells, or PBMCs.

Authors' data handling: Amplification of reference gene primers provided the estimated nucleated cell counts. TCRdb's copy holds only in-frame clones and misses some; the assay was immunoSEQ multiplex PCR. V and J calls and clone size come straight from that table; D and trimming were deduced from the DNA. The repertoire holds 100,000 to 150,000 clones, with roughly four fifths as singletons. The Seattle site enrolled patients during active infection and followed them longitudinally. The CDR3 is 13 residues long. Germline V CDR1 and CDR2: LGHDT, YNNKEL (reference sequence). V lost 3 bases and J lost 6, with 9 bases in between.

This sequence joins TRBV3-1 (or the pseudogene TRBV3-2) and TRBJ1-5; D unclear. Material for sequencing was peripheral blood. This clonotype originated in a man aged 25 to 45 with COVID-19, enrolled during active disease. This chain's CDR3 is CASSQNAAQPQHF. The CDR3 nucleotides read TGTGCCAGCAGCCAGAATGCGGCTCAGCCCCAGCATTTT.